This T cell receptor (beta chain) came from a study of T cells after yellow fever vaccination. Whole-study findings and limits: A minor fraction of clonotypes spanned both CD4 and CD8 compartments.

This clonotype has at least ten counts. The antigen remains undetermined. Germline loops: CDR1 MDHEN, CDR2 SYDVKM. The CDR3 contains 14 residues. The V end was cut by 6 bases, the J end by 2 bases, with 14 bases between. For TCR, cDNA came from 5'RACE template switching, which added a universal primer site and UMIs. TCRdb reanalysed the 5' RACE reads using MiXCR and keeps one entry per CDR3 protein. The sample carries almost 70,000 distinct CDR3 sequences, approximately 6.2% recorded once. Sequencing used CD4+ T cells sorted from PBMCs, obtained around 15 days after the first yellow fever vaccination. This TCR derives from a man in his late teens or twenties who received the YFV17D yellow fever vaccine. The rearrangement uses TRBV28 and TRBJ2-7; D is unclear. CDR3 in DNA: TGTGCCAGCAGACCCCCCGATAGTCCCTACGAGCAGTACGTC. This encodes CASRPPDSPYEQYV.